The 22 T cell receptor beta chains listed next were all sequenced from one sample in a study of CD8+CD57+ T cells in acquired aplastic anemia. The TCR beta profiling, which covered VDJ combination and CDR3 sequence, was carried out using genomic DNA as the template. One entry per CDR3 protein results from TCRdb running MiXCR on the reads. The sample lists about 160,000 distinct CDR3 sequences, roughly two thirds seen once, with 35% to 50% in the top ten. Before being chosen for sequencing, patients had shown CD8+CD57+ cell expansion by flow cytometry. Sequencing was done on a sample of sorted CD4+, CD8+, or CD8+CD57+ T cells (not recorded which) from PBMCs. The origin of the receptors is a human donor with aplastic anemia.

J is TRBJ2-1 and V is TRBV2; 9 bases agree with TRBD2. The germline V gene encodes CDR1 SNHLY and CDR2 FYNNEI. The CDR3 runs to 15 residues. V dropped 6 bases and J dropped 4; count of bases not matched to a gene: 7. The CDR3 loop reads CASRELAGNYNEQFF. In DNA form, the CDR3 reads TGTGCCAGCAGGGAACTAGCGGGCAATTACAATGAGCAGTTCTTC.

This clonotype has more than one count but fewer than ten. CDR3 nucleotides: TGTGCCACCAGTGATCTGGACAGGGGACAGCCCCAGCATTTT. Encoded protein: CATSDLDRGQPQHF. The chain employs TRBV24-1 and TRBJ1-5; 9 positions match TRBD1. Germline V gene lookup returns CDR1 KGHDR and CDR2 SFDVKD. The CDR3 loop spans 14 amino acids. J lost 7 bases, V lost 3 bases, and 3 bases had no gene match.

This chain uses TRBV24-1 with TRBJ2-2; D gene uncertain. Deletions cut 3 bases from V and 1 base from J, with 8 bases between. The CDR3 extends over 15 amino acids. Germline CDR1 reads KGHDR; CDR2 reads SFDVKD. The CDR3 DNA is TGTGCCACCAGTGATCCCGTCAGGAACACCGGGGAGCTGTTTTTT. Translating gives CATSDPVRNTGELFF.

J is TRBJ2-3 and V is TRBV10-3; 13 positions match TRBD2. The CDR3 is 17 residues long. The germline V gene encodes CDR1 ENHRY and CDR2 SYGVKD. V was clipped by 0 bases and J by 4 bases; unmatched bases: 4. DNA of the CDR3: TGTGCCATCAGTGAGTCAGGACTAGCGGGAGTTGCAGATACGCAGTATTTT. It encodes CAISESGLAGVADTQYF.

The V gene is TRBV7-3, the J gene TRBJ2-3; 9 bases are a match to TRBD2. V lost 3 bases to trimming and J lost 4 bases; unmatched junction nucleotides: 5. Germline V CDR1 and CDR2: SGHTA, FQGTGA. This CDR3 contains 15 residues. In DNA, the CDR3 is TGTGCCAGCAGCTTCCGCGGGGGGGACTCAGATACGCAGTATTTT. This codes for CASSFRGGDSDTQYF.

This clonotype was recorded at least ten times. The chain uses TRBV6-4 and TRBJ2-1; D possibly corresponds to TRBD2 (6 bases). This CDR3 contains 15 residues. Trimming took off 7 bases at V and 5 bases at J, with 18 bases between the two ends. The germline V gene encodes CDR1 MRHNA and CDR2 SNTAGT. The CDR3 region is CASKASPGENNEQFF. DNA of the CDR3: TGTGCCAGCAAAGCCAGCCCGGGAGAGAACAATGAGCAGTTCTTC.

This clonotype was counted only a few times. This chain links TRBV29-1 with TRBJ1-4; D gene uncertain. Germline CDR1 is SQVTM and CDR2 is ANQGSEA. V gave up 5 bases and J gave up 7 bases, with 8 bases separating them. CDR3 length: 11 amino acids. The CDR3 nucleotides are TGCAGCGTTTTCCGCGGTGAAAAACTGTTTTTT. Protein: CSVFRGEKLFF.

The gene calls are TRBV10-3 and TRBJ1-3; no clear D. With 4 bases removed from V and 4 bases from J, the gap between germline ends came to 2 bases. Germline CDR1 is ENHRY and CDR2 is SYGVKD. This CDR3 comprises 11 residues. The CDR3 DNA reads as TGTGCCATCAGTGGAGGAAACACCATATATTTT. Encoded protein: CAISGGNTIYF.

The chain uses TRBV29-1 and TRBJ1-1; no clear D. V lost 4 bases, J lost 4 bases, and 10 bases lay in between. The germline gives CDR1 SQVTM, CDR2 ANQGSEA. The CDR3 is 12 amino acids. Written as DNA, the CDR3 is TGCAGCGTTGTTTTGACAATCACTGAAGCTTTCTTT. Residues: CSVVLTITEAFF.

V gene TRBV15 combines with J gene TRBJ2-2, with D perhaps TRBD1 (5 bases). Germline assignment: CDR1 LNHNV and CDR2 YYDKDF (reference sequence). This CDR3 is built from 16 residues. Deletions cut 3 bases from V and 2 bases from J, with 13 bases between. The CDR3 is CATSSSMTVNTGELFF. Written as DNA, the CDR3 is TGTGCCACCAGCAGCTCAATGACAGTAAACACCGGGGAGCTGTTTTTT.

A few counts support this clonotype. The chain combines TRBV10-2 with TRBJ2-7; D is uncertain. Deletions cut 8 bases from V and 2 bases from J, with 13 bases between. Germline V gene data show CDR1 as WSHSY and CDR2 as SAAADI. The CDR3 totals 13 residues. Here the CDR3 reads CASSGDGAYEQYF. The DNA for the CDR3 is TGCGCCAGCTCAGGCGACGGCGCCTACGAGCAGTACTTC.

This chain connects TRBV27 to TRBJ2-3; D may be TRBD2 (6 bases). Trimming cost V 8 bases and J 8 bases, with 14 bases left between them. Germline assignment: CDR1 MNHEY and CDR2 SMNVEV (reference sequence). The CDR3 has 12 residues. The CDR3, as DNA: TGTGCCAGCGGGTTCCAAGCGGGTACGCAGTATTTT. It is translated as CASGFQAGTQYF.

This chain uses TRBV20-1 with TRBJ2-7; D remains ambiguous. Trimming left V 3 bases short and J 0 bases short, with 9 bases between. Germline-derived CDR1 and CDR2 are DFQATT and SNEGSKA (reference sequence). The CDR3 length is 13 residues. The CDR3, as DNA: TGCAGTGCTAGTTTAGAGGCCTCCTACGAGCAGTACTTC. Its translation: CSASLEASYEQYF.

The chain is built from TRBV5-5 and TRBJ2-5; D may be TRBD1 (6 bases). The germline CDR1 and CDR2 sequences are SGHKS and YYEKEE (reference sequence). V was trimmed by 5 bases and J by 4 bases, leaving 15 bases between them. The CDR3 sequence is 14 residues long. CDR3 sequence reads: CASSNPQGRETQYF. Here the CDR3 DNA reads TGTGCCAGCAGTAACCCACAGGGCCGAGAGACCCAGTACTTC.

The rearrangement joins TRBV2 to TRBJ2-5, with D tentatively TRBD2 (5 bases). Trimming shortened V by 3 bases and J by 2 bases, and 13 bases separated the two germline ends. This CDR3 region has 15 residues. The germline V gene has CDR1 SNHLY and CDR2 FYNNEI. The CDR3 DNA reads as TGTGCCAGCAGTGAGACGGCGGGCGCACAAGAGACCCAGTACTTC. The encoded protein is CASSETAGAQETQYF.

The CDR3 here is CASSSGGSYNSPLHF. As DNA, the CDR3 is TGTGCCAGCAGTTCAGGGGGCTCCTATAATTCACCCCTCCACTTT. The chain carries TRBV2 and TRBJ1-6; 7 bases line up with TRBD1. V was clipped by 5 bases and J by 0 bases; unmatched bases: 1. The CDR3 spans 15 residues. The germline CDR1 and CDR2 sequences are SNHLY and FYNNEI.

CDR3 bases: TGCAGCGTTGCGGGGACGGTGTGCGCCTACGAGCAGTACTTC. It codes for CSVAGTVCAYEQYF. The chain joins TRBV29-1 to TRBJ2-7; perhaps D is TRBD1 or TRBD2 (5 bases each). The CDR3 spans 14 residues. V lost 4 bases to trimming and J lost 2 bases, with 15 bases between them. Germline V gene lookup returns CDR1 SQVTM and CDR2 ANQGSEA.

This sequence joins TRBV29-1 and TRBJ2-3; 12 nucleotides line up with TRBD2. The CDR3 totals 14 residues. From germline, CDR1 is SQVTM and CDR2 ANQGSEA. Losses at the gene ends were 1 base for V and 12 bases for J; bases not matched to a gene: 8. As DNA, the CDR3 is TGCAGCGTTGAAGCTAGCGGGAGGGCCGGATTACAGTATTTT. It translates to CSVEASGRAGLQYF.

This chain links TRBV6-5 with TRBJ1-1, with a possible D match to TRBD1 (6 bases). Trimming shortened V by 2 bases and J by 3 bases, and 13 bases separated the two germline ends. The CDR3 totals 15 residues. Germline V CDR1 and CDR2: MNHEY, SVGAGI. As DNA, the CDR3 is TGTGCCAGCAGTTACGAAGGACAGCGAGACACTGAAGCTTTCTTT. The encoded protein is CASSYEGQRDTEAFF.

The chain has TRBV19 and TRBJ2-1; TRBD1 matches at 10 bases. In germline, CDR1 is LNHDA, CDR2 SQIVND (reference sequence). V shed 3 bases and J 7 bases; nucleotides not matched to a gene: 6. This CDR3 comprises 15 residues. CDR3 amino acids: CASSMGTGEANEQFF. The CDR3 nucleotides read TGTGCCAGTAGTATGGGGACAGGGGAGGCGAATGAGCAGTTCTTC.

This clonotype was found a few times. This chain links TRBV5-1 with TRBJ2-3; 7 positions match TRBD2. The length of the CDR3 is 16 residues. Unmatched junction bases numbered 9, after V lost 4 bases and J lost 1 base. CDR1 is SGHRS and CDR2 is YFSETQ in the germline V gene. The DNA of the CDR3 is TGCGCCAGCAGCCCCCGACTGGCGGGGGGCACAGATACGCAGTATTTT. Translating gives CASSPRLAGGTDTQYF.

The chain links TRBV7-9 to TRBJ2-1; 13 bases are shared with TRBD2. The CDR3 contains 14 residues. Germline trimming cut 4 bases from V and 12 bases from J; bases unmatched to any gene: 6. Looked up from germline, CDR1 is SEHNR and CDR2 is FQNEAQ (reference sequence). The CDR3 reads CASSSTGLAGTQFF. The CDR3 region has the DNA TGTGCCAGCAGCTCGACGGGACTAGCGGGGACGCAGTTCTTC.